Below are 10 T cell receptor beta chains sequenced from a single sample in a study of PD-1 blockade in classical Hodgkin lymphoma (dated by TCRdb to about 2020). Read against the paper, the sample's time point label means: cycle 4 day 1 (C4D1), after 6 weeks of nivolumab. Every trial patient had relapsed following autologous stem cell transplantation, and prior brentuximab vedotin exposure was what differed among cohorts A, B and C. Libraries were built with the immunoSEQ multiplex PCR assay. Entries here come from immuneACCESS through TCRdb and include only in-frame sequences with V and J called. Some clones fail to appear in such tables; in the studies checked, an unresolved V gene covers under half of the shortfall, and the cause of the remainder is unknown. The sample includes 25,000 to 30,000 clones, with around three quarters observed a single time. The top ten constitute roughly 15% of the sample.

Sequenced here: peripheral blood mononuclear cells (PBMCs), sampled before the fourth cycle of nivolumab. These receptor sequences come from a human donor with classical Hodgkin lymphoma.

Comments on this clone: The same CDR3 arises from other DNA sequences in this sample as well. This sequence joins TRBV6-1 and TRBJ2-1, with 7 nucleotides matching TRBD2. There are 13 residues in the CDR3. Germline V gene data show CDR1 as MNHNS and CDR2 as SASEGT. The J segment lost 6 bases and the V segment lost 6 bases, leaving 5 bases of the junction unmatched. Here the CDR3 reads CASRAGAGNEQFF. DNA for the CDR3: TGTGCCAGCAGGGCGGGAGCTGGCAATGAGCAGTTCTTC.

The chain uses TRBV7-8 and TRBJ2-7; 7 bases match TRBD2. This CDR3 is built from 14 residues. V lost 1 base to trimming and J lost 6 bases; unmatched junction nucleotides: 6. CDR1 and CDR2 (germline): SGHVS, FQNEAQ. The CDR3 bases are TGTGCCAGCAGCTTAGTTGCGGGAGCTGCCGAGCAGTACTTC. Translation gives CASSLVAGAAEQYF. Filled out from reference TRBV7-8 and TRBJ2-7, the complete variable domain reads GAGVSQSPRYKVAKRGQDVALRCDPISGHVSLFWYQQALGQGPEFLTYFQNEAQLDKSGLPSDRFFAERPEGSVSTLKIQRTQQEDSAVYLCASSLVAGAAEQYFGPGTRLTVT.

The CDR3 is CASSGGQGVIYEQYF. The CDR3, as DNA: TGTGCCAGCAGTGGGGGGCAGGGGGTTATTTACGAGCAGTACTTC. V and J are TRBV6-5 and TRBJ2-7; TRBD1 is a possible D gene (7 bases). The CDR3 has 15 residues. Trimming took 5 bases from V and 4 from J, leaving 18 bases between them. Germline assignment: CDR1 MNHEY and CDR2 SVGAGI.

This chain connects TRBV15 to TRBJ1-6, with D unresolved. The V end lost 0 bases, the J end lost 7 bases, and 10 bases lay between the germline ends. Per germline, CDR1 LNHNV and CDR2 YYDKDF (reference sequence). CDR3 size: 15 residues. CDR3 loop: CATSRDPGNNSPLHF. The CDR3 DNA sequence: TGTGCCACCAGCAGAGATCCCGGGAACAATTCACCCCTCCACTTT.

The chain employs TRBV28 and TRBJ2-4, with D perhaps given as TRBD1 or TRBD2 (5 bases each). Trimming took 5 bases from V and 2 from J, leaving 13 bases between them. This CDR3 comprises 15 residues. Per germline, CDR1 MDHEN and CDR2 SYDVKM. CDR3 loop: CASSRPGPSKNIQYF. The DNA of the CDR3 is TGTGCCAGCAGTCGACCGGGACCGTCCAAAAACATTCAGTACTTC.

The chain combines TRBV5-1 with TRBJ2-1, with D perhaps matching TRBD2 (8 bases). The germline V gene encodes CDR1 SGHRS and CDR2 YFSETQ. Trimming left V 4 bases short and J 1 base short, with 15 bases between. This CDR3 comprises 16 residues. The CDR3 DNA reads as TGCGCCAGCAGCCGTAGCGGGACAGTTTCCTACAATGAGCAGTTCTTC. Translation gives CASSRSGTVSYNEQFF.

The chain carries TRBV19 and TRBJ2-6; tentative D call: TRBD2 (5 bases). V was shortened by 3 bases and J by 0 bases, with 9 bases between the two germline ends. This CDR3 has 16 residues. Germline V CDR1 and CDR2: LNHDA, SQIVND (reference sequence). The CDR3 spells CASSIRGYSGANVLTF. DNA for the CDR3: TGTGCCAGTAGTATTCGCGGGTACTCTGGGGCCAACGTCCTGACTTTC.

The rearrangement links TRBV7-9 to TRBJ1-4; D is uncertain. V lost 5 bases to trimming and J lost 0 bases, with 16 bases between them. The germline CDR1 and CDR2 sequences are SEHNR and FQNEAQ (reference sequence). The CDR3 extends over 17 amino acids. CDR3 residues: CASSPGVFDATNEKLFF. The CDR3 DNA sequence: TGTGCCAGCAGCCCCGGCGTTTTTGATGCAACTAATGAAAAACTGTTTTTT.

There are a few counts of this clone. The CDR3 bases are TGTGCCAGCAGCCAGAGCACCCATGGCTACACCTTC. Residues: CASSQSTHGYTF. The chain has TRBV7-2 and TRBJ1-2; D unresolved. V lost 5 bases and J lost 6, with 10 bases in between. This CDR3 has 12 residues. CDR1 and CDR2 (germline): SGHTA, FQGNSA.

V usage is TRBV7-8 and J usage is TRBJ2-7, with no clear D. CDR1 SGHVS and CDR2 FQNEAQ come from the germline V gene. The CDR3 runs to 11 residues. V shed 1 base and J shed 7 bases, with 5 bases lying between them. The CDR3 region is CASSLGREQYF. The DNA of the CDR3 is TGTGCCAGCAGCTTAGGTAGGGAGCAGTACTTC.